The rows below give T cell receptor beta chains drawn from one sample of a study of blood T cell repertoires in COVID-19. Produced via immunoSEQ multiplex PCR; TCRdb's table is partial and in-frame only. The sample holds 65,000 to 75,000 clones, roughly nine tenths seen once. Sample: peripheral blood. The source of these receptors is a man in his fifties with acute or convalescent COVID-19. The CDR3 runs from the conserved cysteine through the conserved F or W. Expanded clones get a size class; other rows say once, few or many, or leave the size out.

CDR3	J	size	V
CASSLTGGYEKLFF	TRBJ1-4	NA	TRBV19
CASSLDLTSAAHEQYF	TRBJ2-7	NA	TRBV11-2
CASSQGGTGRFEQYF	TRBJ2-7	NA	TRBV4-1
CASSRDSGGNTIYF	TRBJ1-3	NA	TRBV18
CASSETDNPNQPQHF	TRBJ1-5	NA	TRBV2
CASKWGQGADTEAFF	TRBJ1-1	NA	TRBV6-5
CASSSKGARSTDTQYF	TRBJ2-3	NA	TRBV7-9
CASIPSGSTEAFF	TRBJ1-1	NA	TRBV28
CASSRQGVSSYNEQFF	TRBJ2-1	once	TRBV5-1
CASSNTGGETQYF	TRBJ2-5	NA	TRBV6-5
CASSQQGMNTEAFF	TRBJ1-1	once	TRBV19
CASSQGRQTTEAFF	TRBJ1-1	NA	TRBV3-1/TRBV3-2
CASSPTLGQDPFSSYNEQFF	TRBJ2-1	NA	TRBV18
CASISKGGSSTDTQYF	TRBJ2-3	NA	TRBV21-1
CASSAGTTQETQYF	TRBJ2-5	NA	TRBV9
CASSSWEGGYGYTF	TRBJ1-2	NA	TRBV28
CASSLASGGALNTQYF	TRBJ2-3	NA	TRBV7-2
CASSESLAGTDTQYF	TRBJ2-3	NA	TRBV2
CASSLFLGGGKEQTQYF	TRBJ2-5	NA	TRBV7-8
CASSPSGGNEKLFF	TRBJ1-4	NA	TRBV18
CASSSPITETGIYGYTF	TRBJ1-2	NA	TRBV6-2/TRBV6-3
CASNPGGSYNEQFF	TRBJ2-1	NA	TRBV10-2
CASSWTSGRAYHEQYF	TRBJ2-7	NA	TRBV7-9
CASSVDRYNEQFF	TRBJ2-1	NA	TRBV7-3
CASSLNMEPNGYTF	TRBJ1-2	NA	TRBV7-8
CASSKGNHGNQPQHF	TRBJ1-5	NA	TRBV19
CASSLDWYDNNEQFF	TRBJ2-1	NA	TRBV11-2
CASSYRTGHPYGYTF	TRBJ1-2	NA	TRBV27
CASSGEGTDNSPLHF	TRBJ1-6	NA	TRBV5-5
CASSIGQGTNYGYTF	TRBJ1-2	NA	TRBV19
CAWSASGPTNEKLFF	TRBJ1-4	NA	TRBV30
CASSARGGFQEKLFF	TRBJ1-4	NA	TRBV9
CASRGTGTNEKLFF	TRBJ1-4	NA	TRBV28